Shown below are 5 T cell receptor beta chains from a single sample sequenced in a study of cytomegalovirus exposure and HLA in healthy donors. Amplification used 60 Vbeta primers and 13 Jbeta primers. Assay used: immunoSEQ multiplex PCR; TCRdb lists only in-frame clones, some missing. The sample lists around 120,000 clones; 60% to 80% were seen once. Sequenced input: PBMCs. Receptors were obtained from an older woman in good health and CMV-seropositive.

The rearrangement links TRBV6-5 to TRBJ1-1; D unclear. This CDR3 comprises 15 residues. V was cut by 0 bases and J by 1 base, with 9 bases left in between. Germline loops: CDR1 MNHEY, CDR2 SVGAGI. This CDR3 reads CASSYSRQQNTEAFF. DNA of the CDR3: TGTGCCAGCAGTTACTCGAGGCAACAGAACACTGAAGCTTTCTTT.

The rearrangement joins TRBV5-8 to TRBJ2-7; possibly TRBD2 for D (6 bases). Germline CDR1 is SGHTS and CDR2 is YDEGEE. CDR3 length: 13 amino acids. Between the trimmed V and J ends, which lost 6 bases and 2 bases, there was a span of 12 bases. The CDR3 DNA is TGTGCCAGCATAGGAGGGTTTCCCTACGAGCAGTACTTC. This codes for CASIGGFPYEQYF.

This clone has more than one count but fewer than ten. The genes are TRBV18 and TRBJ2-7; tentatively, D is TRBD1 (7 bases). Trimming took 3 bases from V and 2 from J, leaving 11 bases between them. CDR1 and CDR2 from the germline V gene are KGHSH and LQKENI. The CDR3 is 14 residues long. CDR3 sequence: CASSPTGTAYEQYF. DNA of the CDR3: TGTGCCAGCTCACCGACAGGGACTGCCTACGAGCAGTACTTC. Combining the CDR3 with reference TRBV18 and TRBJ2-7 gives the whole variable domain NAGVMQNPRHLVRRRGQEARLRCSPMKGHSHVYWYRQLPEEGLKFMVYLQKENIIDESGMPKERFSAEFPKEGPSILRIQQVVRGDSAAYFCASSPTGTAYEQYFGPGTRLTVT.

This clone was observed a few times. This chain connects TRBV7-7 to TRBJ2-4; D not certain. The V gene's germline CDR1 is SSHAT and CDR2 FNYEAQ (reference sequence). This CDR3 contains 17 residues. V was pared by 3 bases and J by 4 bases, with 19 bases between. The CDR3: CASSLFPHGHGKNIQYF. The CDR3 DNA follows: TGTGCCAGCAGCTTGTTCCCGCATGGGCATGGAAAAAACATTCAGTACTTC.

This clone turned up a few times. V is TRBV19 and J is TRBJ1-5; D uncertain. The germline gives CDR1 LNHDA, CDR2 SQIVND (reference sequence). There are 13 residues in the CDR3. V lost 2 bases to trimming and J lost 3 bases, with 5 bases between them. CDR3 sequence (DNA): TGTGCCAGTAGTATAACAGACAATCAGCCCCAGCATTTT. This codes for CASSITDNQPQHF. Full variable domain (missing parts from reference TRBV19 and TRBJ1-5): DGGITQSPKYLFRKEGQNVTLSCEQNLNHDAMYWYRQDPGQGLRLIYYSQIVNDFQKGDIAEGYSVSREKKESFPLTVTSAQKNPTAFYLCASSITDNQPQHFGDGTRLSIL.